This TCR beta chain comes out of a study of monozygotic twins with cystic fibrosis. Study information: Library input was 2.5 to 3.5 micrograms of fragmented DNA, with approximately 16 PCR cycles.

The repertoire was sequenced with immunoSEQ multiplex PCR; TCRdb's copy has only in-frame clones and lacks some. The data show 12,000 to 15,000 clones, roughly nine tenths seen once. As regards this clone: Its target is not known.

Study-level findings and limits: Median Simpson clonality of about 0.01 suggested naive T cells predominated.

The TCR comes from a boy between 10 and 17 years old with cystic fibrosis. Specimen: blood.

In DNA form, the CDR3 reads TGTGCCAGCAGCTTATCGGCAGGGTTAACCTACGAGCAGTACTTC. Amino acid sequence: CASSLSAGLTYEQYF. The chain has TRBV7-2 and TRBJ2-7, with D perhaps matching TRBD1 (5 bases). The germline V gene encodes CDR1 SGHTA and CDR2 FQGNSA. V was shortened by 2 bases and J by 2 bases, with 13 bases between the two germline ends. This CDR3 has 15 residues. The full variable domain, with the rest looked up from reference TRBV7-2 and TRBJ2-7, is GAGVSQSPSNKVTEKGKDVELRCDPISGHTALYWYRQSLGQGLEFLIYFQGNSAPDKSGLPSDRFSAERTGGSVSTLTIQRTQQEDSAVYLCASSLSAGLTYEQYFGPGTRLTVT.